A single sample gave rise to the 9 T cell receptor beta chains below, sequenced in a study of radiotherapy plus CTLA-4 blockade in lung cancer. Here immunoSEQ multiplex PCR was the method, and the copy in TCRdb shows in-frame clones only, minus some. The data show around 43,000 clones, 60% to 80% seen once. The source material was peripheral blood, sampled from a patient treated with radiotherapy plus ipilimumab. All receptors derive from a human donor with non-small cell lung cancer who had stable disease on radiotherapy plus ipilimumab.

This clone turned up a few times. The CDR3: CASHGGSSYEQYF. DNA of the CDR3: TGTGCCTCTCACGGGGGGAGCTCCTACGAGCAGTACTTC. This rearrangement joins TRBV10-3 to TRBJ2-7, with 7 bases fitting TRBD2. After removal of 11 bases from V and 0 bases from J, the junction contained 7 bases not matched to a gene. Germline assignment: CDR1 ENHRY and CDR2 SYGVKD. The CDR3 covers 13 residues.

The CDR3 region has the DNA TGTGCCAGCAGTGGATGGACAGGGAATGGCTACACCTTC. It translates to CASSGWTGNGYTF. The chain is built from TRBV2 and TRBJ1-2; 8 nucleotides agree with TRBD1. Germline V gene lookup returns CDR1 SNHLY and CDR2 FYNNEI. The length of the CDR3 is 13 residues. V was clipped by 4 bases and J by 6 bases; unmatched bases: 4.

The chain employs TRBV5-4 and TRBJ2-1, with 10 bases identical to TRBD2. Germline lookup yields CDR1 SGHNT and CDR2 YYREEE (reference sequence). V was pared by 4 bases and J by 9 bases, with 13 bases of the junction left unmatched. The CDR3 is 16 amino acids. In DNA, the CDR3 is TGTGCCAGCAGCCCACTAAGCGGGGGGGCTCCTGTTGAGCAGTTCTTC. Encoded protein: CASSPLSGGAPVEQFF.

CDR3 region: CASSQAALTVYEQYF. CDR3 bases: TGCGCCAGCAGCCAAGCGGCCCTTACAGTTTACGAGCAGTACTTC. This rearrangement joins TRBV4-1 to TRBJ2-7; D ambiguous. V lost 1 base and J 4 bases, leaving 14 bases between the germline ends. The CDR3 extends over 15 amino acids. From germline, CDR1 is MGHRA and CDR2 YSYEKL.

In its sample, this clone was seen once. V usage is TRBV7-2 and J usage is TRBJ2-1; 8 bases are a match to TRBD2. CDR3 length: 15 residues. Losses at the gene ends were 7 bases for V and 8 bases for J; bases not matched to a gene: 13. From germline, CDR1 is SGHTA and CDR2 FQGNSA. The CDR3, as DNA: TGTGCCAGCACCCCCCGCAGCCGGGGGGGCGATGAGCAGTTCTTC. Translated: CASTPRSRGGDEQFF.

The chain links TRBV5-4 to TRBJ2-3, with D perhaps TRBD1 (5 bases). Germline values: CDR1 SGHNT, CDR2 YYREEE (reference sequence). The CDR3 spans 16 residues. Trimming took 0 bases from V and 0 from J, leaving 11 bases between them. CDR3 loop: CASSLAGRASTDTQYF. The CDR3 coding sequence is TGTGCCAGCAGCTTGGCCGGCAGGGCGAGCACAGATACGCAGTATTTT.

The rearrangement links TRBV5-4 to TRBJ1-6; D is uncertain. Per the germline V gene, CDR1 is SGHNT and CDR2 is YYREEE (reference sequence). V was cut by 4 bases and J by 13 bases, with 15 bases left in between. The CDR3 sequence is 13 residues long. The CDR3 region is CASSLDGQSPLHF. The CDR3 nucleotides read TGTGCCAGCAGCCTGGACGGTCAATCTCCCCTCCACTTT.

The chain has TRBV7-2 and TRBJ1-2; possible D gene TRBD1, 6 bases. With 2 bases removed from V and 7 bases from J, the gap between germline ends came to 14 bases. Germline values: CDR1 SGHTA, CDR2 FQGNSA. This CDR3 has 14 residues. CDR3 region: CASSLKQGTGGYTF. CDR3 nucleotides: TGTGCCAGCAGCTTAAAACAGGGTACCGGTGGCTACACCTTC.

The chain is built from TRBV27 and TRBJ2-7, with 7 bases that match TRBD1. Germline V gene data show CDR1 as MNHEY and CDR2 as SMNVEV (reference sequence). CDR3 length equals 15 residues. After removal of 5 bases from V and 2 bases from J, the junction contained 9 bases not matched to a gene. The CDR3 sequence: CASSNLGTATYEQYF. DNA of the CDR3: TGTGCCAGCAGTAACCTCGGGACAGCTACCTACGAGCAGTACTTC.